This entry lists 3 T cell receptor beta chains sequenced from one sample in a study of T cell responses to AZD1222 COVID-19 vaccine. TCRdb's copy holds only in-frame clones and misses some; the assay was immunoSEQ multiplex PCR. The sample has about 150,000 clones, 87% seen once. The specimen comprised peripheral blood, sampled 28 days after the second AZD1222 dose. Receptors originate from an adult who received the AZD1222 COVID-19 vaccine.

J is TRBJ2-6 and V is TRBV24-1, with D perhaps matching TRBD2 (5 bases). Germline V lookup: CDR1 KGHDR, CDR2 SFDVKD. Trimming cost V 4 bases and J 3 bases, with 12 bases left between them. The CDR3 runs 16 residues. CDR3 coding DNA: TGTGCCACCAGTGACAGGCGAGGAGGTGGGGCCAACGTCCTGACTTTC. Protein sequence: CATSDRRGGGANVLTF.

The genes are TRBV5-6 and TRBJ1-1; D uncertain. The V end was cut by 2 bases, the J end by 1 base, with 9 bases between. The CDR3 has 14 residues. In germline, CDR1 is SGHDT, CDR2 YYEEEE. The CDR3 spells CASSFEDRNTEAFF. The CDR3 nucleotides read TGTGCCAGCAGCTTTGAGGATAGGAACACTGAAGCTTTCTTT. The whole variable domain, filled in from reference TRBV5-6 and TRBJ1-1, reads DAGVTQSPTHLIKTRGQQVTLRCSPKSGHDTVSWYQQALGQGPQFIFQYYEEEERQRGNFPDRFSGHQFPNYSSELNVNALLLGDSALYLCASSFEDRNTEAFFGQGTRLTVV.

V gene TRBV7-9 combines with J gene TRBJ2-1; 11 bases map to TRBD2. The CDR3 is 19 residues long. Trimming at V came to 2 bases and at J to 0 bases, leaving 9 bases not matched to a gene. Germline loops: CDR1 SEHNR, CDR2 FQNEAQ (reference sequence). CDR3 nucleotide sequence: TGTGCCAGCAGCTTACGTCAGGGACTAGCGGACGGCTCCTACAATGAGCAGTTCTTC. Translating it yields CASSLRQGLADGSYNEQFF.